What follows describes a single TCR beta chain. Its antigen is unknown. The data originate from a study of cytomegalovirus exposure and HLA in healthy donors. Whole-study findings and limits: A classifier reportedly called cytomegalovirus status with high sensitivity and specificity.

Assay used: immunoSEQ multiplex PCR; TCRdb lists only in-frame clones, some missing. The sample lists 120,000 or so clones, 85% to 90% occurring once. The germline V gene has CDR1 LNHDA and CDR2 SQIVND (reference sequence). This CDR3 region has 15 residues. The ends lost 6 bases at V and 5 bases at J; junction bases unmatched: 8. The rearrangement uses TRBV19 and TRBJ1-2, with 11 bases identical to TRBD1. The sequence derives from a woman between 18 and 29 years old in good health and CMV-seronegative. The sample comprised PBMCs. The CDR3 spells CASSVPGTGGYGYTF. The CDR3 region has the DNA TGTGCCAGTAGCGTACCTGGGACAGGGGGATATGGCTACACCTTC.